What follows are 22 T cell receptor beta chains derived from one specimen sequenced in a study of T cells in Graves' hyperthyroidism and ophthalmopathy. It was RNA transcripts that yielded the amplified TCR beta CDR3 regions. The HTBI set primed first-round TCR CDR3 RT-PCR. TCRdb recomputed calls from the multiplex PCR reads with MiXCR, one row per CDR3 protein. The sample shows hundreds of thousands of distinct CDR3 sequences, approximately 20% of them seen only once. Material: blood. The receptors originated from a man aged 35 to 55 with Graves' ophthalmopathy.

In this sample, this clonotype turned up many times. This chain links TRBV29-1 with TRBJ2-7; 9 nucleotides align to TRBD2. The germline V gene encodes CDR1 SQVTM and CDR2 ANQGSEA. Trimming at V came to 0 bases and at J to 3 bases, leaving 18 bases not matched to a gene. CDR3 length equals 19 residues. This CDR3 reads CSVEDGGSLAGGPHYEQYF. The CDR3 nucleotides read TGCAGCGTTGAAGATGGGGGGAGCTTGGCGGGAGGGCCTCACTACGAGCAGTACTTC.

Concerning this clonotype: A much larger clone lies a single base off, so this may be a read error. The V and J genes are TRBV5-1 and TRBJ2-3; 9 bases line up with TRBD2. Germline-derived CDR1 and CDR2 are SGHRS and YFSETQ. The CDR3 has 18 residues. Trimming took 1 base from V and 1 from J; bases not matched to a gene: 10. The chain's CDR3 is CASSLSGLIAGGTDTQYF. The CDR3 nucleotides read TGCGCCAGCAGCTTGTCAGGTCTTATAGCGGGAGGCACAGATACGCAGTATTTT.

V and J are TRBV6-2 or TRBV6-3 and TRBJ1-3, with a tentative D call TRBD1 (5 bases). The CDR3 contains 17 residues. Trimming left V 4 bases short and J 6 bases short, with 22 bases between. From germline, CDR1 is MNHEY and CDR2 SVGEGT. The CDR3 here is CASSSYIFQGSENTIYF. CDR3 bases: TGTGCCAGCAGTTCCTACATATTTCAGGGATCGGAAAACACCATATATTTT.

CDR3 DNA sequence: TGCGCCAGCAGCTTGCAGGACCCGGGGGGTGCAGATACGCAGTATTTT. This gives the protein CASSLQDPGGADTQYF. The chain uses TRBV5-1 and TRBJ2-3, with 7 bases lining up with TRBD2. Germline V CDR1 and CDR2: SGHRS, YFSETQ. The CDR3 extends over 16 amino acids. J gave up 4 bases and V 1 base, and 9 bases lay outside the gene matches.

This clonotype was seen repeatedly, ten times or more. The chain uses TRBV7-8 and TRBJ2-7; 10 bases align to TRBD2. From germline, CDR1 is SGHVS and CDR2 FQNEAQ. Unmatched junction bases numbered 5, after V lost 4 bases and J lost 5 bases. The CDR3 covers 14 residues. The CDR3 loop reads CASSSSGLADEQYF. The CDR3 DNA reads TGTGCCAGCAGCTCATCCGGACTAGCGGACGAGCAGTACTTC. Looking up the rest from reference TRBV7-8 and TRBJ2-7 gives the full variable domain: GAGVSQSPRYKVAKRGQDVALRCDPISGHVSLFWYQQALGQGPEFLTYFQNEAQLDKSGLPSDRFFAERPEGSVSTLKIQRTQQEDSAVYLCASSSSGLADEQYFGPGTRLTVT.

This clonotype was found many times. This rearrangement joins TRBV30 to TRBJ2-4; D tentatively fits TRBD1 or TRBD2 (5 bases each). This CDR3 is built from 14 residues. Trimming stripped 5 bases from V and 5 bases from J, with 16 bases between. Germline V gene data show CDR1 as GTSNPN and CDR2 as SVGIG (reference sequence). DNA of the CDR3: TGTGCCTGGTTTCGCCCAGGGACCCAAAACATTCAGTACTTC. Protein product: CAWFRPGTQNIQYF.

This clonotype has more than one count but fewer than ten. V gene TRBV19 combines with J gene TRBJ2-1; D is unclear. V was cut by 10 bases and J by 5 bases, with 18 bases left in between. This CDR3 has 14 residues. Germline lookup yields CDR1 LNHDA and CDR2 SQIVND (reference sequence). The CDR3 loop is CATAPGGVNNEQFF. CDR3 DNA sequence: TGTGCCACCGCCCCTGGTGGGGTTAACAATGAGCAGTTCTTC.

This clonotype was recorded a few times. The V gene is TRBV6-1, the J gene TRBJ2-5, with 7 bases identical to TRBD1. Germline V gene lookup returns CDR1 MNHNS and CDR2 SASEGT. CDR3 length equals 14 residues. V lost 6 bases, J lost 1 base, and 5 bases stayed unmatched. Here the CDR3 reads CASSMGQLQETQYF. The CDR3 coding sequence is TGTGCCAGCAGCATGGGACAGCTCCAAGAGACCCAGTACTTC.

The table lists this clonotype with a few counts. At one end, the junction sequence differs from germline, possibly due to a read error. The chain carries TRBV2 and TRBJ2-3; D could derive from TRBD1 or TRBD2 (5 bases each). The germline CDR1 and CDR2 sequences are SNHLY and FYNNEI. CDR3 length equals 15 residues. The CDR3 is CASREGTPRDDTQYF. In DNA, the CDR3 is TGTGCCAGCAGAGAAGGGACCCCCCGGGACGATACGCAGTATTTT. The whole variable domain, filled in from reference TRBV2 and TRBJ2-3, reads EPEVTQTPSHQVTQMGQEVILRCVPISNHLYFYWYRQILGQKVEFLVSFYNNEISEKSEIFDDQFSVERPDGSNFTLKIRSTKLEDSAMYFCASREGTPRDDTQYFGPGTRLTVL.

Many counts were recorded for this clonotype. V gene TRBV7-3 combines with J gene TRBJ2-1; 9 positions match TRBD2. In germline, CDR1 is SGHTA, CDR2 FQGTGA. Germline trimming cut 3 bases from V and 8 bases from J; bases unmatched to any gene: 5. CDR3 length equals 14 residues. The CDR3 loop is CASSLGLAADEQFF. The CDR3 nucleotides are TGTGCCAGCAGCTTGGGACTAGCCGCCGATGAGCAGTTCTTC.

This clonotype was counted ten times or more. The chain employs TRBV12-3 or TRBV12-4 and TRBJ1-5; D uncertain. The CDR3 loop spans 14 amino acids. V gave up 5 bases and J gave up 3 bases, with 11 bases separating them. For the CDR3, the DNA is TGTGCCAGCAGTCCTGTTGGGTACAATCAGCCCCAGCATTTT. Protein product: CASSPVGYNQPQHF.

This clonotype has a count of ten or more. This chain connects TRBV24-1 to TRBJ1-1; TRBD1 is a possible D gene (6 bases). V was trimmed by 3 bases and J by 9 bases, leaving 16 bases between them. Germline V CDR1 and CDR2: KGHDR, SFDVKD. The CDR3 contains 14 residues. CDR3 loop: CATSDTTDGDKAFF. Written as DNA, the CDR3 is TGTGCCACCAGTGATACTACGGACGGGGACAAAGCTTTCTTT.

The chain carries TRBV20-1 and TRBJ1-2; D possibly corresponds to TRBD1 (5 bases). This CDR3 spans 15 amino acids. CDR1 is DFQATT, CDR2 SNEGSKA, per germline (reference sequence). V was shortened by 2 bases and J by 8 bases, with 21 bases between the two germline ends. The CDR3 loop is CSARTNERGGGGYTF. CDR3 nucleotide sequence: TGCAGTGCTAGAACTAATGAAAGGGGCGGAGGCGGCTACACCTTC.

In this sample, this clonotype turned up a few times. The genes are TRBV10-3 and TRBJ2-7; D ambiguous. Trimming took off 3 bases at V and 0 bases at J, with 3 bases between the two ends. Germline CDR1 is ENHRY and CDR2 is SYGVKD. The CDR3 extends over 12 amino acids. CDR3 amino acids: CAISDFSYEQYF. The CDR3 coding sequence is TGTGCCATCAGTGATTTCTCCTACGAGCAGTACTTC.

This clonotype appeared many times. CDR3 residues: CASSGGGQETQYF. DNA of the CDR3: TGTGCCAGCAGTGGTGGAGGCCAAGAGACCCAGTACTTC. The chain combines TRBV2 with TRBJ2-5, with a weak D call TRBD2 (5 bases). The V end lost 4 bases, the J end lost 1 base, and 7 bases lay between the germline ends. The CDR3 contains 13 residues. Germline V gene lookup returns CDR1 SNHLY and CDR2 FYNNEI.

The CDR3, as DNA: TGTGCCAGCAGCCCACCTCAAATTGACAGACGTCCTAACACTGAAGCTTTCTTT. It encodes CASSPPQIDRRPNTEAFF. The gene calls are TRBV7-9 and TRBJ1-1, with TRBD1 as a possible D gene (5 bases). V dropped 5 bases and J dropped 2 bases, with 24 bases sitting between them. Germline V gives CDR1 SEHNR, CDR2 FQNEAQ (reference sequence). CDR3 length: 18 amino acids.

Of note for this clonotype: This clone may be a read error of a much larger clone one base away. The rearrangement links TRBV9 to TRBJ2-7; 8 nucleotides align to TRBD1. Germline V gives CDR1 SGDLS, CDR2 YYNGEE. The CDR3 sequence is 15 residues long. The CDR3 is CASGVGAGGINEQYF. The CDR3 bases are TGTGCCAGCGGCGTAGGGGCAGGGGGCATCAACGAGCAGTACTTC.

The V call is TRBV6-6, the J call TRBJ1-1; 12 bases match TRBD1. V dropped 2 bases and J dropped 1; count of bases not matched to a gene: 2. CDR1 is MNHNY and CDR2 is SVGAGI in the germline V gene (reference sequence). This CDR3 contains 16 residues. CDR3 residues: CASSYGTGGANTEAFF. The CDR3 DNA follows: TGTGCCAGCAGTTACGGGACAGGGGGCGCGAACACTGAAGCTTTCTTT.

The J gene is TRBJ1-3, the V gene TRBV30; D ambiguous. With 4 bases removed from V and 0 bases from J, the gap between germline ends came to 7 bases. The germline V gene encodes CDR1 GTSNPN and CDR2 SVGIG (reference sequence). The CDR3 covers 13 residues. In DNA, the CDR3 is TGTGCCTGGATATCGGGCTCTGGAAACACCATATATTTT. Protein product: CAWISGSGNTIYF.

This chain joins TRBV6-2 or TRBV6-3 and TRBJ1-1; D is unclear. Germline V lookup: CDR1 MNHEY, CDR2 SVGEGT. Trimming pared 4 bases from V and 5 bases from J, leaving 14 bases between. The CDR3 sequence is 14 residues long. The CDR3 protein is CASSFPADGTEAFF. Here the CDR3 DNA reads TGTGCCAGCAGTTTCCCCGCCGATGGGACTGAAGCTTTCTTT.

This clonotype was detected a few times. The genes are TRBV19 and TRBJ2-6; no reliable D call. Germline CDR1 LNHDA, CDR2 SQIVND (reference sequence). CDR3 size: 14 residues. V lost 6 bases and J lost 1, with 7 bases in between. The chain's CDR3 is CASRSRSGANVLTF. CDR3 DNA sequence: TGTGCCAGTAGATCTCGTTCTGGGGCCAACGTCCTGACTTTC.

The sample holds many counts of this clonotype. V gene TRBV7-3 combines with J gene TRBJ2-1; D ambiguous. The CDR3 length is 15 residues. Germline V gives CDR1 SGHTA, CDR2 FQGTGA. The V end lost 2 bases, the J end lost 1 base, and 9 bases lay between the germline ends. The CDR3 spells CASSLQVGSYNEQFF. The CDR3 region has the DNA TGTGCCAGCAGCTTACAGGTGGGGTCCTACAATGAGCAGTTCTTC.